One sample yielded the 23 T cell receptor beta chains listed below, sequenced in a study of blood T cell repertoires in COVID-19. Some clones are missing from TCRdb's copy, which holds only in-frame ones; the method was immunoSEQ multiplex PCR. The table lists about 150,000 clones, 80% of them singletons. Sequencing used peripheral blood. Every receptor here comes from a man aged 55 to 70 with acute or convalescent COVID-19.

V and J are TRBV5-6 and TRBJ2-7, with a tentative D call TRBD1 (7 bases). Per germline, CDR1 SGHDT and CDR2 YYEEEE. The CDR3 runs to 16 residues. V was pared by 1 base and J by 3 bases, with 17 bases between. The CDR3 coding sequence is TGTGCCAGCAGCTTGCTCGGACAGGACGGGGGCTACGAGCAGTACTTC. The encoded protein is CASSLLGQDGGYEQYF.

The rearrangement uses TRBV7-8 and TRBJ1-2; 7 bases agree with TRBD1. CDR3 length equals 13 residues. CDR1 and CDR2 (germline): SGHVS, FQNEAQ. The ends lost 5 bases at V and 7 bases at J; junction bases unmatched: 7. The CDR3 region is CASSKTGSGGYTF. CDR3 coding DNA: TGTGCCAGCAGCAAGACAGGGTCGGGTGGCTACACCTTC.

The chain carries TRBV4-2 and TRBJ1-2; TRBD1 is a possible D gene (5 bases). V lost 0 bases and J lost 2, with 10 bases in between. There are 15 residues in the CDR3. From germline, CDR1 is LGHNA and CDR2 YNFKEQ. This CDR3 is CASSQDGAGNYGYTF. As DNA, the CDR3 is TGTGCCAGCAGCCAAGATGGGGCGGGGAACTATGGCTACACCTTC.

The gene calls are TRBV9 and TRBJ1-2, with 7 bases identical to TRBD1. This CDR3 region has 15 residues. Looked up from germline, CDR1 is SGDLS and CDR2 is YYNGEE. J was trimmed by 4 bases and V by 5 bases; bases with no gene match: 11. The CDR3 is CASSDNPGQTYGYTF. The CDR3 DNA is TGTGCCAGCAGTGACAATCCGGGACAGACCTATGGCTACACCTTC.

The chain joins TRBV19 to TRBJ1-4; TRBD1 might be the D (6 bases). CDR1 and CDR2 from the germline V gene are LNHDA and SQIVND (reference sequence). The ends were cut back, 5 bases at V and 1 base at J, with 20 bases in the middle. The CDR3 loop spans 18 amino acids. In DNA, the CDR3 is TGTGCCAGTAGTCAAAAGAAGGACAGCCTGGGAACTAATGAAAAACTGTTTTTT. It translates to CASSQKKDSLGTNEKLFF.

V usage is TRBV2 and J usage is TRBJ1-2, with TRBD1 matching 7 bases. This CDR3 region has 15 residues. Trimming took 1 base from V and 4 from J; bases not matched to a gene: 6. Germline V lookup: CDR1 SNHLY, CDR2 FYNNEI. CDR3 bases: TGTGCCAGCAGTGAAGGGAACAGGGGCTCCTATGGCTACACCTTC. This encodes CASSEGNRGSYGYTF.

The chain joins TRBV28 to TRBJ1-2; 9 nucleotides agree with TRBD1. In germline, CDR1 is MDHEN, CDR2 SYDVKM. The CDR3 is 13 amino acids. The V segment lost 6 bases and the J segment 5 bases; nucleotides outside the gene matches: 4. The CDR3 nucleotides are TGTGCCAGCAGACAGGGGGCGGATTATGGCTACACCTTC. It translates to CASRQGADYGYTF.

The V call is TRBV7-2, the J call TRBJ1-1; possibly TRBD1 for D (5 bases). The CDR3 extends over 12 amino acids. Germline V gives CDR1 SGHTA, CDR2 FQGNSA. Trimming shortened V by 1 base and J by 11 bases, and 11 bases separated the two germline ends. In nucleotides, the CDR3 is TGTGCCAGCAGCTTAGGGCCAGGGAGGGCTTTCTTT. Its protein product is CASSLGPGRAFF.

This clone was recorded a few times. The chain combines TRBV12-3 or TRBV12-4 with TRBJ2-1; no clear D. V lost 6 bases, J lost 4 bases, and 4 bases lay in between. The CDR3 is 11 amino acids. The CDR3 here is CASSSYNEQFF. CDR3 nucleotides: TGTGCCAGCAGCTCGTACAATGAGCAGTTCTTC.

J is TRBJ1-5 and V is TRBV5-4; a weak D match, TRBD1 (6 bases). CDR1 is SGHNT, CDR2 YYREEE, per germline (reference sequence). The V and J ends lost 1 base and 2 bases respectively, with 13 bases between them. The CDR3 loop spans 16 amino acids. CDR3 sequence (DNA): TGTGCCAGCAGCTTGTCGGGGGGCACTGGCAATCAGCCCCAGCATTTT. This codes for CASSLSGGTGNQPQHF.

This sequence joins TRBV5-4 and TRBJ1-2; no firm D call. The CDR3 loop spans 12 amino acids. V was cut by 0 bases and J by 4 bases, with 4 bases left in between. Germline values: CDR1 SGHNT, CDR2 YYREEE (reference sequence). The CDR3 reads CASSLELYGYTF. In nucleotides, the CDR3 is TGTGCCAGCAGCTTGGAGCTCTATGGCTACACCTTC.

The chain combines TRBV5-6 with TRBJ1-1; 8 bases match TRBD1. V lost 4 bases, J lost 1 base, and 3 bases stayed unmatched. This CDR3 region has 14 residues. Germline values: CDR1 SGHDT, CDR2 YYEEEE. Written as DNA, the CDR3 is TGTGCCAGCAGCCGTGGACAGGGGAACACTGAAGCTTTCTTT. It specifies CASSRGQGNTEAFF.

This clone appeared once. The V call is TRBV6-6, the J call TRBJ1-5; D unclear. CDR1 and CDR2 (germline): MNHNY, SVGAGI (reference sequence). This CDR3 contains 13 residues. V was trimmed by 8 bases and J by 5 bases, leaving 13 bases between them. DNA for the CDR3: TGTGCCAGCCGAACGGGTAATTATCAGCCCCAGCATTTT. It is translated as CASRTGNYQPQHF.

This CDR3 is CATSRDTERNQPQHF. In nucleotides, the CDR3 is TGTGCCACCAGCAGAGATACAGAACGGAATCAGCCCCAGCATTTT. The chain recombines TRBV15 with TRBJ1-5, with unresolved D. There are 15 residues in the CDR3. Germline-derived CDR1 and CDR2 are LNHNV and YYDKDF (reference sequence). V lost 0 bases and J lost 4, with 10 bases in between.

The genes are TRBV9 and TRBJ1-2, with 7 bases fitting TRBD1. Germline CDR1 reads SGDLS; CDR2 reads YYNGEE. J lost 8 bases, V lost 3 bases, and 10 bases had no gene match. The CDR3 spans 14 residues. The CDR3 here is CASSATLTGVGYTF. The CDR3 DNA is TGTGCCAGCAGCGCGACCCTAACAGGGGTCGGCTACACCTTC.

The chain has TRBV3-1 (or the pseudogene TRBV3-2) and TRBJ1-2; D is possibly TRBD1 (6 bases). The CDR3 is made up of 15 amino acids. Between the trimmed V and J ends, which lost 3 bases and 4 bases, there was a span of 15 bases. Germline CDR1 and CDR2: LGHDT and YNNKEL (reference sequence). The CDR3 loop is CASSQFEAGAYGYTF. CDR3 DNA sequence: TGTGCCAGCAGCCAGTTTGAGGCAGGGGCCTATGGCTACACCTTC.

CDR3 sequence reads: CASSWDRGNYGYTF. The CDR3 DNA follows: TGTGCCAGCAGTTGGGACAGGGGAAACTATGGCTACACCTTC. The gene calls are TRBV6-5 and TRBJ1-2; 10 bases map to TRBD1. The junction had 1 base not matched to a gene; V was cut back by 4 bases and J by 2 bases. The CDR3 totals 14 residues. Germline assignment: CDR1 MNHEY and CDR2 SVGAGI.

The chain has TRBV7-6 and TRBJ2-7, with D possibly matching TRBD2 (6 bases). CDR1 is SGHVS and CDR2 is FNYEAQ in the germline V gene. V was shortened by 1 base and J by 0 bases, with 10 bases between the two germline ends. CDR3 length: 15 amino acids. The CDR3 nucleotides read TGTGCCAGCAGCTTAGAGGAGGGCAGCTCCTACGAGCAGTACTTC. It encodes CASSLEEGSSYEQYF.

This chain links TRBV28 with TRBJ1-4, with D perhaps TRBD1 (6 bases). Trimming shortened V by 10 bases and J by 3 bases, and 15 bases separated the two germline ends. CDR3 length: 14 amino acids. Germline V gene sequence: CDR1 MDHEN, CDR2 SYDVKM. The CDR3 spells CATKGGRPNEKLFF. The CDR3 DNA sequence: TGTGCCACCAAAGGGGGACGGCCTAATGAAAAACTGTTTTTT.

This clone was seen only once. The chain combines TRBV5-6 with TRBJ2-3; D might be TRBD2 (6 bases). The CDR3 covers 13 residues. Trimming took off 0 bases at V and 8 bases at J, with 10 bases between the two ends. Germline lookup yields CDR1 SGHDT and CDR2 YYEEEE. The CDR3: CASSLGGIRTQYF. In nucleotides, the CDR3 is TGTGCCAGCAGCTTGGGCGGGATTCGTACGCAGTATTTT.

The rearrangement links TRBV5-1 to TRBJ2-1, with a tentative D call TRBD2 (6 bases). CDR1 is SGHRS, CDR2 YFSETQ, per germline. The V gene lost 6 bases and the J gene lost 6 bases, with 16 bases spanning the gap. This CDR3 comprises 14 residues. The CDR3 DNA is TGCGCCAGCAATTCCCAAGCGGGCCTCAATGAGCAGTTCTTC. Amino acids: CASNSQAGLNEQFF.

This sequence joins TRBV7-2 and TRBJ2-1, with TRBD2 matching over 9 bases. This CDR3 is built from 16 residues. V lost 1 base to trimming and J lost 4 bases; unmatched junction nucleotides: 5. The germline V gene encodes CDR1 SGHTA and CDR2 FQGNSA. CDR3 amino acids: CASSLGSSGVYNEQFF. In DNA form, the CDR3 reads TGTGCCAGCAGCTTAGGGTCTAGCGGGGTGTACAATGAGCAGTTCTTC.

As to this clone: Other DNA sequences of this sample code for an identical CDR3. This rearrangement joins TRBV9 to TRBJ1-4; TRBD1 matches 8 bases. Germline lookup yields CDR1 SGDLS and CDR2 YYNGEE. This CDR3 is built from 15 residues. J lost 3 bases, V lost 1 base, and 2 bases had no gene match. CDR3 coding DNA: TGTGCCAGCAGCGTACAGGGGGCTGCTAATGAAAAACTGTTTTTT. Residues: CASSVQGAANEKLFF.